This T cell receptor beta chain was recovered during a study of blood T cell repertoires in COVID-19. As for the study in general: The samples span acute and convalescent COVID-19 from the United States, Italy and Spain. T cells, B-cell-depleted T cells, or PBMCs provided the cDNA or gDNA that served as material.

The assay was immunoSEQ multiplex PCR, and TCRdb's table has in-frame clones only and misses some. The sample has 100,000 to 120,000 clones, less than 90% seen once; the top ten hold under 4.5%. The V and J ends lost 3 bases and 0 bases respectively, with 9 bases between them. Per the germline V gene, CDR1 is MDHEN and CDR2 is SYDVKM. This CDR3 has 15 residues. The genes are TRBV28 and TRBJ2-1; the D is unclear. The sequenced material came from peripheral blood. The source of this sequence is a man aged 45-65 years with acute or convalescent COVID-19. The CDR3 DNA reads TGTGCCAGCAGTTTTCGCCTCGGCTCCTACAATGAGCAGTTCTTC. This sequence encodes CASSFRLGSYNEQFF.